Shown below are 29 T cell receptor beta chains from a single sample sequenced in a study of chemoradiotherapy in HPV16-positive cancers. TCRdb's copy holds only in-frame clones and misses some; the assay was immunoSEQ multiplex PCR. The table lists approximately 12,000 clones, 55% to 75% of them singletons. Sampling was performed from a patient who underwent chemoradiotherapy. The receptors stem from a human donor with HPV-associated anogenital cancer.

The gene calls are TRBV27 and TRBJ2-3, with 10 bases fitting TRBD1. The V segment lost 3 bases and the J segment 3 bases; nucleotides outside the gene matches: 12. Germline V gene lookup returns CDR1 MNHEY and CDR2 SMNVEV (reference sequence). CDR3 length equals 18 residues. The CDR3 reads CASSLGDRGRLRTDTQYF. The CDR3 nucleotides read TGTGCCAGCAGTTTGGGTGACAGGGGGCGGCTAAGGACAGATACGCAGTATTTT.

This clone came up a few times. CDR3 coding DNA: TGCGCCAGCAGCCTACGGACTAGCGGAAACACCGGGGAGCTGTTTTTT. Amino acid sequence: CASSLRTSGNTGELFF. The V call is TRBV4-1, the J call TRBJ2-2, with 10 nucleotides matching TRBD2. This CDR3 is built from 16 residues. Germline trimming cut 4 bases from V and 2 bases from J; bases unmatched to any gene: 4. Germline assignment: CDR1 MGHRA and CDR2 YSYEKL.

V usage is TRBV29-1 and J usage is TRBJ2-7, with 7 bases identical to TRBD1. V lost 7 bases and J lost 5; bases outside the gene matches: 11. The CDR3 runs 13 residues. CDR1 SQVTM and CDR2 ANQGSEA come from the germline V gene. CDR3 sequence reads: CSAGWTGENEQYF. In nucleotides, the CDR3 is TGCAGCGCCGGCTGGACAGGTGAGAACGAGCAGTACTTC.

The chain joins TRBV28 to TRBJ2-6; D is unresolved. V lost 9 bases to trimming and J lost 1 base, with 7 bases between them. Germline-derived CDR1 and CDR2 are MDHEN and SYDVKM. This CDR3 comprises 13 residues. CDR3 residues: CASIPSGANVLTF. The CDR3 region has the DNA TGTGCCAGTATACCATCTGGGGCCAACGTCCTGACTTTC.

The chain uses TRBV7-2 and TRBJ2-3; possibly TRBD2 for D (5 bases). Germline V gene lookup returns CDR1 SGHTA and CDR2 FQGNSA. The CDR3 covers 11 residues. V lost 5 bases and J lost 6, with 6 bases in between. DNA for the CDR3: TGTGCCAGCAGCCGAGGGGATACGCAGTATTTT. It yields the protein CASSRGDTQYF.

The rearrangement uses TRBV27 and TRBJ1-2; D might be TRBD1 (5 bases). CDR3 size: 14 residues. Deletions cut 5 bases from V and 4 bases from J, with 14 bases between. CDR1 and CDR2 (germline): MNHEY, SMNVEV (reference sequence). DNA for the CDR3: TGTGCCAGCAGTGTCTCAGGGATTAGCTATGGCTACACCTTC. Translating gives CASSVSGISYGYTF.

The rearrangement uses TRBV28 and TRBJ1-4; a possible D gene is TRBD1 (5 bases). CDR1 MDHEN and CDR2 SYDVKM come from the germline V gene. Deletions cut 2 bases from V and 4 bases from J, with 23 bases between. The CDR3 has 19 residues. CDR3 nucleotides: TGTGCCAGCAGTTTAGAAAGCTTCGGGTTGGGGACTTTTAATGAAAAACTGTTTTTT. Amino acid sequence: CASSLESFGLGTFNEKLFF.

The chain carries TRBV28 and TRBJ1-1, with no clear D. V was shortened by 5 bases and J by 1 base, with 11 bases between the two germline ends. From germline, CDR1 is MDHEN and CDR2 SYDVKM. CDR3 length: 14 residues. The CDR3 DNA reads TGTGCCAGCAGTCTGCCCCCGGGGAACACTGAAGCTTTCTTT. Translation gives CASSLPPGNTEAFF. Combining the CDR3 with reference TRBV28 and TRBJ1-1 gives the whole variable domain DVKVTQSSRYLVKRTGEKVFLECVQDMDHENMFWYRQDPGLGLRLIYFSYDVKMKEKGDIPEGYSVSREKKERFSLILESASTNQTSMYLCASSLPPGNTEAFFGQGTRLTVV.

This clone was counted a few times. CDR3 sequence: CASSVDPLSGNTIYF. The CDR3 DNA follows: TGTGCCAGCAGCGTAGACCCGCTCTCTGGAAACACCATATATTTT. V gene TRBV9 combines with J gene TRBJ1-3; D is unresolved. Trimming pared 0 bases from V and 0 bases from J, leaving 7 bases between. The germline gives CDR1 SGDLS, CDR2 YYNGEE. CDR3 length equals 15 residues.

This clone was observed once. The rearrangement uses TRBV4-3 and TRBJ1-3, with D unresolved. Germline CDR1 reads LGHNA; CDR2 reads YSLEER. Trimming left V 0 bases short and J 0 bases short, with 15 bases between. The CDR3 consists of 18 residues. DNA of the CDR3: TGCGCCAGCAGCCAAGATGCGTACAGACTGAGCTCTGGAAACACCATATATTTT. Its protein product is CASSQDAYRLSSGNTIYF.

The gene calls are TRBV28 and TRBJ2-3, with 12 bases that match TRBD2. There are 19 residues in the CDR3. Trimming at V came to 6 bases and at J to 2 bases, leaving 15 bases not matched to a gene. Germline CDR1 reads MDHEN; CDR2 reads SYDVKM. Written as DNA, the CDR3 is TGTGCCAGCAGGGAGACTAGCGGGAGTTTCGGTTCCCTCACAGATACGCAGTATTTT. Translating it yields CASRETSGSFGSLTDTQYF.

This chain uses TRBV15 with TRBJ2-3; D unclear. The CDR3 sequence is 13 residues long. V lost 2 bases and J 1 base, leaving 4 bases between the germline ends. Germline CDR1 reads LNHNV; CDR2 reads YYDKDF (reference sequence). CDR3 amino acids: CATSRLGTDTQYF. For the CDR3, the DNA is TGTGCCACCAGCAGACTCGGCACAGATACGCAGTATTTT.

This clone was found once. The J gene is TRBJ2-7, the V gene TRBV6-6; D uncertain. CDR1 is MNHNY, CDR2 SVGAGI, per germline (reference sequence). The CDR3 is 13 amino acids. V lost 3 bases, J lost 0 bases, and 6 bases lay in between. The CDR3 DNA reads TGTGCCAGCAGTTATATCGTCTCCTACGAGCAGTACTTC. It yields the protein CASSYIVSYEQYF.

The V call is TRBV5-1, the J call TRBJ2-7, with D tentatively TRBD2 (6 bases). The CDR3 has 14 residues. V was clipped by 4 bases and J by 5 bases, with 16 bases between them. Germline V gene data show CDR1 as SGHRS and CDR2 as YFSETQ. CDR3 nucleotides: TGCGCCAGCAGCCCTCGGAACGGGGGAGACGAGCAGTACTTC. Protein product: CASSPRNGGDEQYF. Supplemented by reference TRBV5-1 and TRBJ2-7, the full variable domain reads KAGVTQTPRYLIKTRGQQVTLSCSPISGHRSVSWYQQTPGQGLQFLFEYFSETQRNKGNFPGRFSGRQFSNSRSEMNVSTLELGDSALYLCASSPRNGGDEQYFGPGTRLTVT.

V usage is TRBV5-1 and J usage is TRBJ2-7; 7 bases match TRBD2. This CDR3 spans 16 amino acids. The germline CDR1 and CDR2 sequences are SGHRS and YFSETQ. The trim removed 4 bases at V and 1 base at J, leaving 11 bases unmatched. The DNA for the CDR3 is TGCGCCAGCAGCCCTGGGGCCGGACTAGTTTCCTACGAGCAGTACTTC. Translating it yields CASSPGAGLVSYEQYF. Complete variable domain (other parts from reference TRBV5-1 and TRBJ2-7): KAGVTQTPRYLIKTRGQQVTLSCSPISGHRSVSWYQQTPGQGLQFLFEYFSETQRNKGNFPGRFSGRQFSNSRSEMNVSTLELGDSALYLCASSPGAGLVSYEQYFGPGTRLTVT.

This chain connects TRBV4-1 to TRBJ1-4; D uncertain. The V gene lost 0 bases and the J gene lost 0 bases, with 8 bases spanning the gap. Germline CDR1 and CDR2: MGHRA and YSYEKL. This CDR3 has 16 amino acids. The chain's CDR3 is CASSQDPRPTNEKLFF. In DNA, the CDR3 is TGCGCCAGCAGCCAAGATCCGCGGCCAACTAATGAAAAACTGTTTTTT.

The chain uses TRBV5-4 and TRBJ2-3; D remains unclear. Between the trimmed V and J ends, which lost 5 bases and 2 bases, there was a span of 9 bases. The CDR3 is made up of 13 amino acids. Germline CDR1 is SGHNT and CDR2 is YYREEE (reference sequence). The CDR3 is CASRSAYTDTQYF. The CDR3 region has the DNA TGTGCCAGCAGGTCTGCCTACACAGATACGCAGTATTTT. The full variable domain, rest sourced from reference TRBV5-4 and TRBJ2-3, is ETGVTQSPTHLIKTRGQQVTLRCSSQSGHNTVSWYQQALGQGPQFIFQYYREEENGRGNFPPRFSGLQFPNYSSELNVNALELDDSALYLCASRSAYTDTQYFGPGTRLTVL.

V and J are TRBV5-1 and TRBJ2-7, with TRBD1 matching 9 bases. Germline-derived CDR1 and CDR2 are SGHRS and YFSETQ. J lost 10 bases, V lost 0 bases, and 5 bases had no gene match. The CDR3 totals 13 residues. The CDR3 nucleotides read TGCGCCAGCAGCTTGGAGGGACAGGGTAGTCAGTACTTC. This translates into CASSLEGQGSQYF.

The V gene is TRBV6-5, the J gene TRBJ1-1; D not certain. Looked up from germline, CDR1 is MNHEY and CDR2 is SVGAGI. The CDR3 runs 14 residues. The V gene lost 6 bases and the J gene lost 1 base, with 12 bases spanning the gap. The chain's CDR3 is CASSRDPGNTEAFF. CDR3 coding DNA: TGTGCCAGCAGCCGCGACCCGGGGAACACTGAAGCTTTCTTT.

This clone showed up just once. V is TRBV11-1 and J is TRBJ2-1, with TRBD2 matching over 9 bases. The CDR3 spans 13 residues. Germline lookup yields CDR1 SGHAT and CDR2 FQDESV (reference sequence). V shed 7 bases, J shed 7 bases, and the junction held 5 bases outside the gene matches. The CDR3 DNA is TGTGCCAGCAACCGCGGGAGGGCAAATGAGCAGTTCTTC. It yields the protein CASNRGRANEQFF. Full variable domain (remainder filled in from reference TRBV11-1 and TRBJ2-1): EAEVAQSPRYKITEKSQAVAFWCDPISGHATLYWYRQILGQGPELLVQFQDESVVDDSQLPKDRFSAERLKGVDSTLKIQPAELGDSAMYLCASNRGRANEQFFGPGTRLTVL.

V usage is TRBV14 and J usage is TRBJ1-6; TRBD1 matches 9 bases. V was clipped by 7 bases and J by 10 bases; unmatched bases: 5. The CDR3 is 13 residues long. The germline V gene encodes CDR1 SGHDN and CDR2 FVKESK. CDR3 sequence (DNA): TGTGCCAGCAAGGGACAGGGAAACTCACCCCTCCACTTT. Protein: CASKGQGNSPLHF.

By proportion, this clone is medium-sized. The chain combines TRBV16 with TRBJ2-2; D call uncertain. The CDR3 covers 13 residues. Trimming pared 0 bases from V and 4 bases from J, leaving 3 bases between. Germline assignment: CDR1 KGHSY and CDR2 FQNENV. CDR3 loop: CASSQSATGELFF. CDR3 bases: TGTGCCAGCAGCCAATCGGCCACCGGGGAGCTGTTTTTT.

The rearrangement links TRBV28 to TRBJ1-3; D is possibly TRBD1 (5 bases). The V end lost 7 bases, the J end lost 4 bases, and 14 bases lay between the germline ends. The V gene's germline CDR1 is MDHEN and CDR2 SYDVKM. The CDR3 consists of 14 residues. CDR3 nucleotides: TGTGCCAGCACCTCTCTGGGGGTCGGAAACACCATATATTTT. It specifies CASTSLGVGNTIYF.

This clone was seen more than once but under ten times. J is TRBJ1-5 and V is TRBV5-8; 7 bases match TRBD1. This CDR3 contains 14 residues. V dropped 4 bases and J dropped 7; count of bases not matched to a gene: 8. CDR1 and CDR2 from the germline V gene are SGHTS and YDEGEE. The chain's CDR3 is CASSETGADQPQHF. As DNA, the CDR3 is TGTGCCAGCAGCGAAACAGGGGCGGACCAGCCCCAGCATTTT.

Points on this clone: This CDR3 is also generated by other DNA sequences in the sample. The chain uses TRBV7-9 and TRBJ2-3; no reliable D call. Germline values: CDR1 SEHNR, CDR2 FQNEAQ (reference sequence). This CDR3 is built from 13 residues. Between the trimmed V and J ends, which lost 7 bases and 1 base, there was a span of 9 bases. The CDR3 loop reads CASIPTGTDTQYF. CDR3 bases: TGTGCCAGCATCCCAACGGGCACAGATACGCAGTATTTT. The entire variable domain, with the rest obtained from reference TRBV7-9 and TRBJ2-3, is as follows: DTGVSQNPRHKITKRGQNVTFRCDPISEHNRLYWYRQTLGQGPEFLTYFQNEAQLEKSRLLSDRFSAERPKGSFSTLEIQRTEQGDSAMYLCASIPTGTDTQYFGPGTRLTVL.

This clone was seen a single time. This chain connects TRBV7-3 to TRBJ2-3; the D is unclear. V was cut by 5 bases and J by 3 bases, with 12 bases left in between. Germline values: CDR1 SGHTA, CDR2 FQGTGA. The CDR3 spans 14 residues. CDR3 in DNA: TGTGCCAGCAGCCCAGGCCCGCGGACAGATACGCAGTATTTT. The encoded protein is CASSPGPRTDTQYF.

This chain uses TRBV19 with TRBJ2-7, with D possibly being TRBD2 (6 bases). V was trimmed by 1 base and J by 4 bases, leaving 11 bases between them. Germline CDR1 is LNHDA and CDR2 is SQIVND (reference sequence). This CDR3 contains 14 residues. CDR3 DNA: TGTGCCAGTAGTATAGCGGGAGAAGAGTACGAGCAGTACTTC. This codes for CASSIAGEEYEQYF.

For the CDR3, the DNA is TGCGCCAGCAGCTTGCACGGGGGTGTAAACACTGAAGCTTTCTTT. Translation gives CASSLHGGVNTEAFF. The V and J genes are TRBV5-1 and TRBJ1-1, with D possibly matching TRBD1 (5 bases). CDR1 is SGHRS and CDR2 is YFSETQ in the germline V gene. The ends were cut back, 1 base at V and 2 bases at J, with 12 bases in the middle. This CDR3 has 15 residues.

V is TRBV7-3 and J is TRBJ2-3, with 11 bases matching TRBD2. Trimming at V came to 5 bases and at J to 2 bases, leaving 15 bases not matched to a gene. CDR3 length: 19 residues. CDR1 is SGHTA and CDR2 is FQGTGA in the germline V gene. DNA of the CDR3: TGTGCCAGCAGCCCTAGACCGGGACTAGCGGAAATAAACACAGATACGCAGTATTTT. Protein sequence: CASSPRPGLAEINTDTQYF. The whole variable domain, filled in from reference TRBV7-3 and TRBJ2-3, reads GAGVSQTPSNKVTEKGKYVELRCDPISGHTALYWYRQSLGQGPEFLIYFQGTGAADDSGLPNDRFFAVRPEGSVSTLKIQRTERGDSAVYLCASSPRPGLAEINTDTQYFGPGTRLTVL.